This section outlines one TCR beta chain sequence together with its context. PCR employed 60 Vbeta and 13 Jbeta primers. Assay used: immunoSEQ multiplex PCR; TCRdb lists only in-frame clones, some missing. The sample shows 150,000 to 200,000 clones, approximately 86% of them seen only once. Germline V gene data show CDR1 as MDHEN and CDR2 as SYDVKM. The CDR3 has 15 amino acids. V was trimmed by 7 bases and J by 1 base, leaving 16 bases between them. This record belongs to a study of cytomegalovirus exposure and HLA in healthy donors. This receptor was identified in a woman between 18 and 30 years old in good health and CMV-seronegative. V usage is TRBV28 and J usage is TRBJ2-5; D gene ambiguous. The sequencing sample was made of PBMCs. The CDR3 DNA reads as TGTGCCAGCACCCCAACAGTGATGTCCCAAGAGACCCAGTACTTC. It codes for CASTPTVMSQETQYF.